A selection of T cell receptor beta chains follows, all from one sample in a study of cytomegalovirus exposure and HLA in healthy donors. The repertoire was sequenced with immunoSEQ multiplex PCR; TCRdb's copy has only in-frame clones and lacks some. The sample lists about 160,000 clones, approximately 84% occurring once. Sequencing was performed on PBMCs. The receptors stem from a boy younger than 10 in good health and CMV-seronegative. Each CDR3 is given with its conserved first and last residue. Each record gives: CDR3 DNA, CDR3 protein, D gene, V gene, clone size, J gene. The D gene is left open where the match is weak. Size is omitted from some rows. Given values are once, few, many or a class for expanded clones.

TGTGCCAGCAGTTTAGGACTAGCGGGAGGGGTGTACGAGCAGTACTTC | CASSLGLAGGVYEQYF | TRBD2 | TRBV27 | . | TRBJ2-7
TGTGCCAGCTCACCCGGAGGGGCAGATACGCAGTATTTT | CASSPGGADTQYF | . | TRBV18 | . | TRBJ2-3
TGTGCCACCAGCAGAGAACAGGGGAGGAACGAGCAGTACTTC | CATSREQGRNEQYF | . | TRBV15 | . | TRBJ2-7
TGTGCCAGCAAACTGGACAACTCTGGGGCCAACGTCCTGACTTTC | CASKLDNSGANVLTF | . | TRBV6-5 | few | TRBJ2-6
TGTGCCAGCAGCTTAGGACTAGCAGTAGGGAACGAGCAGTACTTC | CASSLGLAVGNEQYF | TRBD2 | TRBV7-2 | . | TRBJ2-7
TGCAGCGTAGGGACAGAGAACACCGGGGAGCTGTTTTTT | CSVGTENTGELFF | TRBD1 | TRBV29-1 | . | TRBJ2-2
TGTGCCAGCAGCTCGGACAGGGTGACAGATACGCAGTATTTT | CASSSDRVTDTQYF | TRBD1 | TRBV11-2 | few | TRBJ2-3
TGTGCCAGCAGCTCGCCCACGGGAATCTACAATGAGCAGTTCTTC | CASSSPTGIYNEQFF | . | TRBV11-2 | . | TRBJ2-1
TGTGCGAGCCGGGGAAAAGATATGGCAGATACGCAGTATTTT | CASRGKDMADTQYF | . | TRBV5-4 | . | TRBJ2-3
TGTGCCAGCAGCTTGGCCTCCACAGGCAATGAGCAGTTCTTC | CASSLASTGNEQFF | . | TRBV5-6 | . | TRBJ2-1
TGCGCCAGCAGCGGGACTATCAACGAGCAGTACTTC | CASSGTINEQYF | TRBD2 | TRBV10-2 | . | TRBJ2-7
TGCAGCGCCTGGACTAGCGGGAGGGTTTACAATGAGCAGTTCTTC | CSAWTSGRVYNEQFF | TRBD2 | TRBV29-1 | few | TRBJ2-1
TGTGCCAGCAGTTTTGGGACTAGCGGGAGTAGGGGGCAGTTCTTC | CASSFGTSGSRGQFF | TRBD2 | TRBV28 | . | TRBJ2-1
TGTGCCAGCAGCTTAGAGGGACAGGGGATGAACACTGAAGCTTTCTTT | CASSLEGQGMNTEAFF | TRBD1 | TRBV11-2 | once | TRBJ1-1
TGTGCCAGCAGCCAGACCGCGACTAGCGCCCCATTGAACATTCAGTACTTC | CASSQTATSAPLNIQYF | TRBD2 | TRBV4-2 | . | TRBJ2-4
TGCGCCAGCAGCTTACCCCCCTCGGACTTCAACTATGGCTACACCTTC | CASSLPPSDFNYGYTF | . | TRBV5-1 | . | TRBJ1-2
TGTGCCAGTTCCGTTGGGCTCTGGTGGGAAAAACTGTTTTTT | CASSVGLWWEKLFF | . | TRBV19 | . | TRBJ1-4
TGCGCCAGCAGCCCCAGATCCGAGGTTACCTACGAGCAGTACTTC | CASSPRSEVTYEQYF | . | TRBV4-1 | few | TRBJ2-7
TGTGCCACCAGAATGACAGGGAACTATGGCTACACCTTC | CATRMTGNYGYTF | TRBD1 | TRBV15 | . | TRBJ1-2
TGTGCCAGCTCACCCCGGGAGTTTAGCGGCTTACAAGATGAGCAGTTCTTC | CASSPREFSGLQDEQFF | . | TRBV18 | . | TRBJ2-1
TGCGCCAGCAGCTTGGAAGGAGGGATAGATACGCAGTATTTT | CASSLEGGIDTQYF | . | TRBV5-1 | once | TRBJ2-3
TGTGCCAGCAATCAGGGTTCTCAGCCCCAGCATTTT | CASNQGSQPQHF | . | TRBV6-6 | . | TRBJ1-5
TGTGCCTGGAGTACTGGTATTCAAGAGACCCAGTACTTC | CAWSTGIQETQYF | . | TRBV30 | . | TRBJ2-5
TGTGCCAGCAGCGCCCACTACAATGAGCAGTTCTTC | CASSAHYNEQFF | . | TRBV9 | . | TRBJ2-1
TGTGCCAGCAGCAAAGTGATGAGGGAGTGGTCCTACGAGCAGTACTTC | CASSKVMREWSYEQYF | . | TRBV21-1 | . | TRBJ2-7
TGCGCCAGCACTGCTGCGGGACTAGAGGTAGATACGCAGTATTTT | CASTAAGLEVDTQYF | TRBD2 | TRBV10-1 | . | TRBJ2-3